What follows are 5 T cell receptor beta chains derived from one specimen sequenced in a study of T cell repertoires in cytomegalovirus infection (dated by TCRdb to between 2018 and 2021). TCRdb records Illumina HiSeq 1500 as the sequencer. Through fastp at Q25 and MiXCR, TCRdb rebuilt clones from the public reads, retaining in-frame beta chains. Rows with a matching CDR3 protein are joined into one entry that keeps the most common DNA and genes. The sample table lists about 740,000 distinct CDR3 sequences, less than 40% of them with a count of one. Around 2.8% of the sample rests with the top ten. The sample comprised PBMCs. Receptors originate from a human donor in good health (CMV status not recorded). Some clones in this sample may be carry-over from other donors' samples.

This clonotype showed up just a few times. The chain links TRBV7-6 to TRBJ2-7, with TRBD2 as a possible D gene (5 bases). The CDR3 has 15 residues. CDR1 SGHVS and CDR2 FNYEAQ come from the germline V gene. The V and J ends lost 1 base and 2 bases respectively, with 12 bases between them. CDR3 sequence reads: CASSLVEGETYEQYF. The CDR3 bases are TGTGCCAGCAGCTTAGTTGAGGGAGAGACCTACGAGCAGTACTTC.

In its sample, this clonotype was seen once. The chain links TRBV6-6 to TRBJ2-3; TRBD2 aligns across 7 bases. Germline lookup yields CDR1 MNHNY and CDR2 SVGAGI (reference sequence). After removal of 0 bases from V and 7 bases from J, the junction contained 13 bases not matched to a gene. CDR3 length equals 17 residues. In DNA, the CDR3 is TGTGCCAGCAGTTACTCTAAGGGAGGGGCGACGTTGAATACGCAGTATTTT. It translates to CASSYSKGGATLNTQYF.

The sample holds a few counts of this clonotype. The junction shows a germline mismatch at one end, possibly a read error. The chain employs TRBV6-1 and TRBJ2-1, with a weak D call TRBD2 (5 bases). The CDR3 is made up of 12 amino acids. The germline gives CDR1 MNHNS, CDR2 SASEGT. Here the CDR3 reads CASTPLESITVF. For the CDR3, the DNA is TGTGCCAGCACCCCACTAGAATCCATCACGGTCTTC.

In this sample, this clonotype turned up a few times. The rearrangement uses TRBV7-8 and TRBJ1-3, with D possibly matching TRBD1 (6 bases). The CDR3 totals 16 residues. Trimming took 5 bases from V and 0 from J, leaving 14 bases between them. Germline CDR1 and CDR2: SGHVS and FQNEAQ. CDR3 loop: CASSPRQGTSGNTIYF. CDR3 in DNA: TGTGCCAGCAGCCCACGGCAGGGGACCTCTGGAAACACCATATATTTT.

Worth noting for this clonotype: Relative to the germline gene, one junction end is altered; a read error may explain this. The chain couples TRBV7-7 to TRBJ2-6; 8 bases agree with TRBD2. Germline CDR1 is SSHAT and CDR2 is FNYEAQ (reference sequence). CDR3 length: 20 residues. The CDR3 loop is CASSLARSGGGISGANVLTF. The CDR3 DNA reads TGTGCTAGCAGCTTAGCGCGATCGGGGGGGGGCATCTCTGGGGCCAACGTCCTGACTTTC. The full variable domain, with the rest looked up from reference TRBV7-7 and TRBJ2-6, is GAGVSQSPRYKVTKRGQDVTLRCDPISSHATLYWYQQALGQGPEFLTYFNYEAQPDKSGLPSDRFSAERPEGSISTLTIQRTEQRDSAMYRCASSLARSGGGISGANVLTFGAGSRLTVL.